This TCR beta chain came from a study of beta chain features in type 1 diabetes. All of the sorted populations showed purity greater than 95%. This clone was found a few times. Its antigen is not identified. Compared with germline, one end of the junction differs, possibly owing to a read error. This CDR3 contains 12 residues. CDR1 is SGHAT, CDR2 FQNNGV, per germline. Every isolated RNA sample was fully reverse transcribed, so sequencing captured expressed TCRB transcripts. Sequenced naive, central memory and regulatory T cell samples produced an average of approximately 3.5 million reads. Profiled with immunoSEQ multiplex PCR; TCRdb holds only in-frame clones, not every one. Found here are around 340,000 clones, approximately 8.2% of them singletons; the top ten hold around 0.45%. Study results and limitations: These data did not resolve whether HLA type affects TCRB rearrangement. Junctions at VDJ sites from type 1 diabetes patients had fewer insertions and more deletions.

The receptor was isolated from a woman aged 18-30 years in good health. Material: central memory CD4+ T cells from blood. The chain has TRBV11-2 and TRBJ2-7; no clear D. CDR3 region: CASSLGTLRLDF. CDR3 DNA: TGTGCCAGCAGCTTGGGCACTCTACGGTTGGACTTC. Full variable domain (remainder filled in from reference TRBV11-2 and TRBJ2-7): EAGVAQSPRYKIIEKRQSVAFWCNPISGHATLYWYQQILGQGPKLLIQFQNNGVVDDSQLPKDRFSAERLKGVDSTLKIQPAKLEDSAVYLCASSLGTLRLDFGPGTRLTVT.